Presented here are 19 T cell receptor beta chains from one specimen sequenced in a study of OX40 agonist ivuxolimab in advanced cancers. Clones were sequenced by immunoSEQ multiplex PCR, and TCRdb holds only the in-frame ones, with some missing. Found here are 60,000 to 65,000 clones, roughly 90% of them singletons; the top ten hold more than 9.5%. The sequenced sample was CD4+ or CD8+ T cells sorted from blood, obtained in a trial of the OX40 agonist ivuxolimab. The receptors shown here come from an adult with an advanced solid tumor such as melanoma, head and neck, liver or kidney cancer.

V is TRBV5-1 and J is TRBJ2-7; D uncertain. The germline V gene encodes CDR1 SGHRS and CDR2 YFSETQ. Trimming shortened V by 4 bases and J by 4 bases, and 15 bases separated the two germline ends. The CDR3 totals 14 residues. CDR3 nucleotide sequence: TGCGCCAGCAGCCCCTCCTCCGAAGCTTACGAGCAGTACTTC. This codes for CASSPSSEAYEQYF.

The V gene is TRBV4-2, the J gene TRBJ2-5, with D possibly matching TRBD2 (6 bases). CDR3 length: 16 amino acids. CDR1 is LGHNA and CDR2 is YNFKEQ in the germline V gene. V was clipped by 1 base and J by 0 bases, with 12 bases between them. The CDR3 here is CASSQVRGGYQETQYF. Here the CDR3 DNA reads TGTGCCAGCAGCCAAGTTCGGGGAGGATACCAAGAGACCCAGTACTTC.

J is TRBJ1-4 and V is TRBV7-6; D ambiguous. Trimming cost V 4 bases and J 7 bases, with 16 bases left between them. This CDR3 comprises 15 residues. Germline V gives CDR1 SGHVS, CDR2 FNYEAQ. CDR3 sequence reads: CASSSPRVWVEKLFF. The CDR3 DNA sequence: TGTGCCAGCAGCTCACCAAGGGTTTGGGTTGAAAAACTGTTTTTT.

V and J are TRBV18 and TRBJ2-7; perhaps TRBD1 as D (6 bases). There are 18 residues in the CDR3. Trimming cost V 1 base and J 0 bases, with 19 bases left between them. Germline assignment: CDR1 KGHSH and CDR2 LQKENI. DNA of the CDR3: TGTGCCAGCTCACCACTCGGACAGAGCTCTCTCTACTCCTACGAGCAGTACTTC. Protein product: CASSPLGQSSLYSYEQYF.

The chain uses TRBV4-1 and TRBJ2-7; D is perhaps TRBD1 (6 bases). The V and J ends lost 5 bases and 0 bases respectively, with 8 bases between them. The CDR3 is made up of 13 amino acids. Per the germline V gene, CDR1 is MGHRA and CDR2 is YSYEKL. CDR3 in DNA: TGCGCCAGCAGCGCAGGGGACTCCTACGAGCAGTACTTC. Translated, it gives CASSAGDSYEQYF.

V is TRBV7-2 and J is TRBJ2-3; TRBD2 is a possible D gene (6 bases). The CDR3 contains 18 residues. Trimming left V 1 base short and J 5 bases short, with 22 bases between. The germline V gene has CDR1 SGHTA and CDR2 FQGNSA. The chain's CDR3 is CASSLVPGSLLRLDTQYF. The CDR3 DNA reads TGTGCCAGCAGCTTAGTCCCCGGGAGTCTCCTCCGCTTAGATACGCAGTATTTT.

The chain recombines TRBV19 with TRBJ1-1; D call uncertain. From germline, CDR1 is LNHDA and CDR2 SQIVND (reference sequence). V gave up 3 bases and J gave up 3 bases, with 11 bases separating them. The CDR3 runs 14 residues. In nucleotides, the CDR3 is TGTGCCAGTAGTATGCGCCGCCGGGACACTGAAGCTTTCTTT. Residues: CASSMRRRDTEAFF.

V and J are TRBV9 and TRBJ2-1; the D is unclear. Germline lookup yields CDR1 SGDLS and CDR2 YYNGEE. This CDR3 region has 14 residues. V lost 0 bases, J lost 0 bases, and 4 bases lay in between. The CDR3 nucleotides read TGTGCCAGCAGCGTAGGAGGCTCCTACAATGAGCAGTTCTTC. It encodes CASSVGGSYNEQFF.

In DNA, the CDR3 is TGTGCCAGCAGCTTGGGGGAGGCAGCCTACGAGCAGTACTTC. Protein sequence: CASSLGEAAYEQYF. The gene calls are TRBV5-5 and TRBJ2-7; D may be TRBD2 (6 bases). V was clipped by 0 bases and J by 2 bases, with 9 bases between them. This CDR3 comprises 14 residues. Germline V gives CDR1 SGHKS, CDR2 YYEKEE (reference sequence).

The rearrangement links TRBV7-9 to TRBJ1-2; 9 positions agree with TRBD1. Trimming at V came to 4 bases and at J to 6 bases, leaving 15 bases not matched to a gene. CDR3 length: 17 amino acids. CDR1 SEHNR and CDR2 FQNEAQ come from the germline V gene (reference sequence). The CDR3 region has the DNA TGTGCCAGCAGCTCCGGGCAACCGGGACAGGGTAGGAATGGCTACACCTTC. Translation gives CASSSGQPGQGRNGYTF.

The V and J genes are TRBV7-9 and TRBJ2-7; D is undetermined. CDR1 and CDR2 from the germline V gene are SEHNR and FQNEAQ (reference sequence). This CDR3 is built from 14 residues. V dropped 9 bases and J dropped 2 bases, with 17 bases sitting between them. Here the CDR3 DNA reads TGTGCCAGTACCGACACCCGGGTAACCTACGAGCAGTACTTC. As protein: CASTDTRVTYEQYF.

The chain combines TRBV4-1 with TRBJ1-1; 12 bases align to TRBD1. The CDR3 is made up of 15 amino acids. Looked up from germline, CDR1 is MGHRA and CDR2 is YSYEKL. V lost 4 bases and J lost 6; bases outside the gene matches: 6. CDR3 DNA sequence: TGCGCCAGCAGCCTGGGGACAGGGGGCTTTTCTGAAGCTTTCTTT. It codes for CASSLGTGGFSEAFF.

CDR3 region: CASSLRGSFGTGELFF. CDR3 nucleotides: TGCGCCAGCAGCTTGCGAGGCAGCTTCGGGACCGGGGAGCTGTTTTTT. The V and J genes are TRBV5-1 and TRBJ2-2, with D uncertain. Looked up from germline, CDR1 is SGHRS and CDR2 is YFSETQ. Between the trimmed V and J ends, which lost 1 base and 5 bases, there was a span of 15 bases. This CDR3 is 16 amino acids long.

V is TRBV6-1 and J is TRBJ1-1, with D uncertain. The germline CDR1 and CDR2 sequences are MNHNS and SASEGT. V was pared by 3 bases and J by 1 base, with 9 bases between. This CDR3 spans 14 amino acids. The CDR3 nucleotides read TGTGCCAGCAGTGAGAATACCGCGAACACTGAAGCTTTCTTT. This encodes CASSENTANTEAFF.

The V call is TRBV27, the J call TRBJ1-2; D gene ambiguous. The V end was cut by 8 bases, the J end by 8 bases, with 12 bases between. This CDR3 has 11 residues. Germline V gene lookup returns CDR1 MNHEY and CDR2 SMNVEV (reference sequence). The DNA of the CDR3 is TGTGCCAGCGGAACCCCAAACGGCTACACCTTC. It codes for CASGTPNGYTF.

V and J are TRBV13 and TRBJ2-1, with D maybe TRBD1 (6 bases). The CDR3 contains 11 residues. V shed 4 bases and J shed 10 bases, with 8 bases lying between them. Germline assignment: CDR1 PRHDT and CDR2 FYEKMQ (reference sequence). CDR3 in DNA: TGTGCCAGCAGCTCAGGGACAGAGCAGTTCTTC. Translating gives CASSSGTEQFF.

The chain recombines TRBV7-6 with TRBJ2-2, with 15 bases fitting TRBD2. V shed 5 bases and J 4 bases; nucleotides not matched to a gene: 11. This CDR3 contains 19 residues. Germline V gives CDR1 SGHVS, CDR2 FNYEAQ. This chain's CDR3 is CASSPRWTSGRAGTGELFF. The DNA for the CDR3 is TGTGCCAGCAGCCCCCGATGGACTAGCGGGAGGGCGGGCACCGGGGAGCTGTTTTTT. The full variable domain, completed using reference TRBV7-6 and TRBJ2-2, is GAGVSQSPRYKVTKRGQDVALRCDPISGHVSLYWYRQALGQGPEFLTYFNYEAQQDKSGLPNDRFSAERPEGSISTLTIQRTEQRDSAMYRCASSPRWTSGRAGTGELFFGEGSRLTVL.

The chain uses TRBV9 and TRBJ2-2; 7 nucleotides line up with TRBD1. The V and J ends lost 3 bases and 7 bases, in that order; junction bases with no gene match: 6. Germline V gene lookup returns CDR1 SGDLS and CDR2 YYNGEE. The CDR3 has 14 residues. The CDR3 DNA follows: TGTGCCAGCAGCGAAACAGGGGCTGGCGGGGAGCTGTTTTTT. Translated: CASSETGAGGELFF. Filled out from reference TRBV9 and TRBJ2-2, the complete variable domain reads DSGVTQTPKHLITATGQRVTLRCSPRSGDLSVYWYQQSLDQGLQFLIQYYNGEERAKGNILERFSAQQFPDLHSELNLSSLELGDSALYFCASSETGAGGELFFGEGSRLTVL.

The rearrangement links TRBV4-2 to TRBJ2-7, with TRBD1 identical over 8 bases. The CDR3 runs to 16 residues. V lost 3 bases, J lost 0 bases, and 7 bases stayed unmatched. Germline CDR1 LGHNA, CDR2 YNFKEQ. This chain's CDR3 is CASSQGTGDSSYEQYF. DNA of the CDR3: TGTGCCAGCAGCCAGGGGACAGGCGATAGCTCCTACGAGCAGTACTTC.